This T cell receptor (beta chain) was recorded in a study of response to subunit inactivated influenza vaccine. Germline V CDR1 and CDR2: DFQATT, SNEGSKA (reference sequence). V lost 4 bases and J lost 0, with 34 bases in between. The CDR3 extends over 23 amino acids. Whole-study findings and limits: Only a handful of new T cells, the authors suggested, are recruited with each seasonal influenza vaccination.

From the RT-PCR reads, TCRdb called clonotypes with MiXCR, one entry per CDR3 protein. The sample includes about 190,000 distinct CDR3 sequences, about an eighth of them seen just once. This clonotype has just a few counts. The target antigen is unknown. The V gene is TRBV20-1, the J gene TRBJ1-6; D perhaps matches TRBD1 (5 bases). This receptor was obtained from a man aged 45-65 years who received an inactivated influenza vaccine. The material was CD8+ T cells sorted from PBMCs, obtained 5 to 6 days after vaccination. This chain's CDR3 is CSANEFGALGRGFASSYNSPLHF. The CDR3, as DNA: TGCAGTGCTAATGAGTTTGGGGCGTTGGGGCGGGGGTTCGCTAGCTCCTATAATTCACCCCTCCACTTT.